Shown below are 2 T cell receptor beta chains from a single sample sequenced in a study of a mutant IDH1 vaccine in newly diagnosed glioma. The time point: week 23, last vaccination. Doses comprised 300 ug of mutant IDH1 20-mer peptide each, plus topical imiquimod. Antigens for these TCRs are unknown. Sequenced by immunoSEQ multiplex PCR; TCRdb stores in-frame clones only, minus some. The table lists approximately 37,000 clones, around 76% of them singletons. Sequencing used PBMCs, obtained from a glioma patient whose treatment included an IDH1 peptide vaccine. The receptors shown here come from a man aged 50 to 59 with glioma.

The chain couples TRBV5-1 to TRBJ1-4; 7 nucleotides align to TRBD1. The CDR3 consists of 15 residues. V was clipped by 7 bases and J by 4 bases; unmatched bases: 10. Germline V CDR1 and CDR2: SGHRS, YFSETQ. The CDR3 DNA reads TGCGCCAGCGCCTCCTCCGGGACAGTTAATGAAAAACTGTTTTTT. Translation: CASASSGTVNEKLFF.

In its sample, this clone was seen a few times. The gene calls are TRBV2 and TRBJ2-3; maybe TRBD2 (5 bases). CDR3 length equals 12 residues. The germline CDR1 and CDR2 sequences are SNHLY and FYNNEI. V lost 4 bases and J lost 5, with 7 bases in between. The CDR3 coding sequence is TGTGCCAGCAGTGCCACTAGAGATACGCAGTATTTT. It codes for CASSATRDTQYF.